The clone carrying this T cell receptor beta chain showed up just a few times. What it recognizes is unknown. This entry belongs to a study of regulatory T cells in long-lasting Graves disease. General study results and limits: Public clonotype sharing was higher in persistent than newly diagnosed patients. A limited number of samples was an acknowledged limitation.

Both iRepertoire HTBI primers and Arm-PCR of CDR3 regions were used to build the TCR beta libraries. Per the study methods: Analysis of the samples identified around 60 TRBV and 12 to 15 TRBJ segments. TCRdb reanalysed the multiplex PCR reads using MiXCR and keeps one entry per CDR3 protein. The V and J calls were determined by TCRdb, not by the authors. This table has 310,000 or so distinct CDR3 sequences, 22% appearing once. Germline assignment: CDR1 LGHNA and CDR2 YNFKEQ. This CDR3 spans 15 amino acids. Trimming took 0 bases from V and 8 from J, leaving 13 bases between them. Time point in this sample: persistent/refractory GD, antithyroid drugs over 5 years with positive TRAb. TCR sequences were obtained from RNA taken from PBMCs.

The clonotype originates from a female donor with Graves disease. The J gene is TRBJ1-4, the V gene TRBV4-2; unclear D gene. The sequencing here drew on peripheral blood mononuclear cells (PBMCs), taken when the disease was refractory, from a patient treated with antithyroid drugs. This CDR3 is CASSQEVELGEKLFF. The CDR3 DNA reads TGTGCCAGCAGCCAAGAAGTCGAGTTGGGGGAAAAACTGTTTTTT.